This T cell receptor (beta chain) appears in the sequencing data of a study of T cells in localized non-small cell lung cancer. Study findings and constraints: The highest T cell clonality was in uninvolved adjacent lung, above tumor.

Trimming shortened V by 6 bases and J by 1 base, and 15 bases separated the two germline ends. The CDR3 is 15 amino acids. Germline CDR1 is SGHTA and CDR2 is FQGNSA. In the case of this clone: Its antigen is still unknown.

Profiling relied on immunoSEQ multiplex PCR, and the TCRdb table lists in-frame clones only, not all of them. The repertoire holds approximately 32,000 clones, with roughly 87% as singletons. The chain uses TRBV7-2 and TRBJ1-1, with D possibly TRBD1 on 5 matching bases. The sequencing here drew on peripheral blood, taken before any cancer treatment. This receptor was identified in a male donor at least 60 years old with stage III squamous cell lung carcinoma. The CDR3 coding sequence is TGTGCCAGCAGACGCACCAGGGTTCGGAACACTGAAGCTTTCTTT. It is translated as CASRRTRVRNTEAFF.